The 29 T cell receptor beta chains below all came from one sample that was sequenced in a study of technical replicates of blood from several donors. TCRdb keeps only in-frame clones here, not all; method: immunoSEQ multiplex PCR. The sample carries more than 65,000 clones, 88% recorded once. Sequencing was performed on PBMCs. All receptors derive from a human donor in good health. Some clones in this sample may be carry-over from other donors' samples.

The CDR3 bases are TGTGCCAGCAGCAAAGTGGGGACAGAATTTAATCAGCCCCAGCATTTT. It specifies CASSKVGTEFNQPQHF. The chain joins TRBV7-2 to TRBJ1-5; 7 nucleotides agree with TRBD1. Germline CDR1 and CDR2: SGHTA and FQGNSA. The CDR3 is 16 residues long. V trimming: 5 bases; J trimming: 4 bases; junction bases outside the gene matches: 11.

CDR3 nucleotide sequence: TGTGCCAGCAGCCCGGACAGAGAGCGGTCACCCCTCCACTTT. Protein: CASSPDRERSPLHF. The V gene is TRBV2, the J gene TRBJ1-6; TRBD1 might be the D (6 bases). Trimming pared 6 bases from V and 10 bases from J, leaving 16 bases between. The CDR3 runs to 14 residues. Germline V CDR1 and CDR2: SNHLY, FYNNEI.

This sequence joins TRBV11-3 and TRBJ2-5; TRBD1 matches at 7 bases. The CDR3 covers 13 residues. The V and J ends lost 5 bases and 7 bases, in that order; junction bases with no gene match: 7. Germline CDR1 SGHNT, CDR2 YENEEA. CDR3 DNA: TGTGCCAGCAGCCCGACTGCAGGGGGGACCCAGTACTTC. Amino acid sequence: CASSPTAGGTQYF.

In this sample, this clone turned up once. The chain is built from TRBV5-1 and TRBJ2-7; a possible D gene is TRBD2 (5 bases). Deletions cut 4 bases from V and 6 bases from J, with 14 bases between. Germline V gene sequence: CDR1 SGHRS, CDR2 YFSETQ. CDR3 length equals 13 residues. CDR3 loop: CASSAEARGEQYF. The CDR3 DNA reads TGCGCCAGCAGCGCGGAGGCCCGAGGCGAGCAGTACTTC.

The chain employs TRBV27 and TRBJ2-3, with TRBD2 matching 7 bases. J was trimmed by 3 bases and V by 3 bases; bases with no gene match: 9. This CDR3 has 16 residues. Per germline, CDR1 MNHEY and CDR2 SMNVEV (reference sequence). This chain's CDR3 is CASSFLRGSGTDTQYF. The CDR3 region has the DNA TGTGCCAGCAGTTTCCTCCGCGGGAGTGGGACAGATACGCAGTATTTT.

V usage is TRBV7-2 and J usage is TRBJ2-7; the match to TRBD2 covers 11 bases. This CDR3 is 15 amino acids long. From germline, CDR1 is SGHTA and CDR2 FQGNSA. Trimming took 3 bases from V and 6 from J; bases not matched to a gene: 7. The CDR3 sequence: CASSLTSGIGSEQYF. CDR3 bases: TGTGCCAGCAGCTTGACTAGCGGGATTGGTTCCGAGCAGTACTTC.

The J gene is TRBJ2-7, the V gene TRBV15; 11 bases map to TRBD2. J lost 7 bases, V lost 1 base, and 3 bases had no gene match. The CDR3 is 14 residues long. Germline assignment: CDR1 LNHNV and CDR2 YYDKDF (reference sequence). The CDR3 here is CATSRGLAGREQYF. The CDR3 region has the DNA TGTGCCACCAGCAGAGGACTAGCGGGGAGAGAGCAGTACTTC.

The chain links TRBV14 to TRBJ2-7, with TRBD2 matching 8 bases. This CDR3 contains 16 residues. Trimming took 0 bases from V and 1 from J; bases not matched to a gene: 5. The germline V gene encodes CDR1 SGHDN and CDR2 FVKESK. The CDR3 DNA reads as TGTGCCAGCAGCCAAGATCGAAGCGGGGGATCCTACGAGCAGTACTTC. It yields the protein CASSQDRSGGSYEQYF. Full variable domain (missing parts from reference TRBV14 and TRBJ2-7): EAGVTQFPSHSVIEKGQTVTLRCDPISGHDNLYWYRRVMGKEIKFLLHFVKESKQDESGMPNNRFLAERTGGTYSTLKVQPAELEDSGVYFCASSQDRSGGSYEQYFGPGTRLTVT.

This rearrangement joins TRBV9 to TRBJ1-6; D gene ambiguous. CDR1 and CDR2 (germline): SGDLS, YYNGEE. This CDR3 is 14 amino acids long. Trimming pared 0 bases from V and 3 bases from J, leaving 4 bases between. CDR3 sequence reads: CASSVGLYNSPLHF. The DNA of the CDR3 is TGTGCCAGCAGCGTAGGACTCTATAATTCACCCCTCCACTTT.

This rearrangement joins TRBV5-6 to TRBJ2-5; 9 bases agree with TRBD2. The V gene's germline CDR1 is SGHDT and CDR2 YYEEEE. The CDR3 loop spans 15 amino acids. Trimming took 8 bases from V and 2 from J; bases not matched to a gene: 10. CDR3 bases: TGTGCCAGTGCTCGAGTAGCGGGGGAACAAGAGACCCAGTACTTC. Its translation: CASARVAGEQETQYF.

CDR3 in amino acids: CASSYGGGTDTQYF. The CDR3, as DNA: TGTGCCAGCAGCTATGGGGGCGGTACAGATACGCAGTATTTT. The V gene is TRBV6-4, the J gene TRBJ2-3, with D perhaps TRBD1 (6 bases). V was clipped by 6 bases and J by 3 bases, with 13 bases between them. This CDR3 has 14 amino acids. The germline gives CDR1 MRHNA, CDR2 SNTAGT.

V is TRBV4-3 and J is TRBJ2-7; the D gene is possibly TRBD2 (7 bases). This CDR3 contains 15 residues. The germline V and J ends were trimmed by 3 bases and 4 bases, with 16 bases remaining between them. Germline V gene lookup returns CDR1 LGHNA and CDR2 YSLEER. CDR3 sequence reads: CASSQGVRGPYEQYF. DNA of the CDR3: TGCGCCAGCAGCCAGGGCGTGCGGGGGCCATACGAGCAGTACTTC.

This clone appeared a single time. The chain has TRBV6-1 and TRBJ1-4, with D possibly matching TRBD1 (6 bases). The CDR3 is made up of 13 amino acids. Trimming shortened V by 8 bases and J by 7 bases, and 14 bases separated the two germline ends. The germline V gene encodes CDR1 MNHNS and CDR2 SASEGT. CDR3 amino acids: CASQTGWAEKLFF. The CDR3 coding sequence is TGTGCCAGCCAAACAGGGTGGGCTGAAAAACTGTTTTTT.

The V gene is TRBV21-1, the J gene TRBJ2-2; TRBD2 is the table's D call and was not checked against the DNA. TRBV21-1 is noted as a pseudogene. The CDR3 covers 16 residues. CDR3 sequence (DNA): TGTGCCAGCAGCTCCATGCAAGGACTGAACACCGGGGAGCTGTTTTTT. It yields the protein CASSSMQGLNTGELFF.

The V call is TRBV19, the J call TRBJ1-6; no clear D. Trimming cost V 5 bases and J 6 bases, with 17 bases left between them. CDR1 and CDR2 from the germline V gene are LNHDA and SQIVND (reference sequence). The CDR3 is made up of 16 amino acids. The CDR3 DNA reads TGTGCCAGTAGTCCCAACGGGGTAGCAGCTAATTCACCCCTCCACTTT. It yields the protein CASSPNGVAANSPLHF. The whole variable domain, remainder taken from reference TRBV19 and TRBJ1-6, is DGGITQSPKYLFRKEGQNVTLSCEQNLNHDAMYWYRQDPGQGLRLIYYSQIVNDFQKGDIAEGYSVSREKKESFPLTVTSAQKNPTAFYLCASSPNGVAANSPLHFGNGTRLTVT.

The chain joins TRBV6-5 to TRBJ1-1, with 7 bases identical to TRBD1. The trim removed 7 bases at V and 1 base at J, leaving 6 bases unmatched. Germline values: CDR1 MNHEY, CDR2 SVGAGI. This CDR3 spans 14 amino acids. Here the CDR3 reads CASTRGQRNTEAFF. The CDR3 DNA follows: TGTGCCAGCACTCGGGGACAGAGGAACACTGAAGCTTTCTTT.

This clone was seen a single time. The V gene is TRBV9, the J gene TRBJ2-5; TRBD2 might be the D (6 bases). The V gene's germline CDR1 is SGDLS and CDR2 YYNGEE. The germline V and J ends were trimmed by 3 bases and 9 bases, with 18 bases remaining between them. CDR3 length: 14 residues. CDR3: CASSGHGQSGAQYF. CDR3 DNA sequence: TGTGCCAGCAGCGGCCATGGTCAATCGGGGGCCCAGTACTTC.

The CDR3 DNA reads TGTGCCAGCAGCTTCACGAGCGGGGGGGCTCGAGATACGCAGTATTTT. Translated: CASSFTSGGARDTQYF. V is TRBV11-2 and J is TRBJ2-3; TRBD2 matches at 10 bases. Germline trimming cut 3 bases from V and 5 bases from J; bases unmatched to any gene: 8. In germline, CDR1 is SGHAT, CDR2 FQNNGV. The CDR3 sequence is 16 residues long.

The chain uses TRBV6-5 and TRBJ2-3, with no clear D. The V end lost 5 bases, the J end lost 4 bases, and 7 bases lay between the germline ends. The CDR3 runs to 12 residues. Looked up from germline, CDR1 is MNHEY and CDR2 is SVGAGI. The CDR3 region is CASSHPADTQYF. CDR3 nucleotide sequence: TGTGCCAGCAGTCATCCGGCAGATACGCAGTATTTT.

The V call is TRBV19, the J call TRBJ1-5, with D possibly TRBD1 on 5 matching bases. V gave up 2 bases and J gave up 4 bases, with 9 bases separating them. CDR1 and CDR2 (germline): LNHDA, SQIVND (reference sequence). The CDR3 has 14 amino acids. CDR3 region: CASSITEGNQPQHF. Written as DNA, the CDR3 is TGTGCCAGTAGTATAACGGAGGGGAATCAGCCCCAGCATTTT.

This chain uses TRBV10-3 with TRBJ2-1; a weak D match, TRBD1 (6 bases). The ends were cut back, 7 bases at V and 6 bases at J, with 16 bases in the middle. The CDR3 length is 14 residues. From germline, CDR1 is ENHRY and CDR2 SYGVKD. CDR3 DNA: TGTGCCATCAAATTATCCAGGGGTAGCAATGAGCAGTTCTTC. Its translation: CAIKLSRGSNEQFF.

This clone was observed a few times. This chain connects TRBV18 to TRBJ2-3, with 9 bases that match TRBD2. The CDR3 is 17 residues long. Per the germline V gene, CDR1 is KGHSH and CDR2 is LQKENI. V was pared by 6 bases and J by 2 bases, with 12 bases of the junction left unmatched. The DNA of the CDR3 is TGTGCCAGCTCCGATCGGTCGGTAGCGGGGGACACAGATACGCAGTATTTT. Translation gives CASSDRSVAGDTDTQYF.

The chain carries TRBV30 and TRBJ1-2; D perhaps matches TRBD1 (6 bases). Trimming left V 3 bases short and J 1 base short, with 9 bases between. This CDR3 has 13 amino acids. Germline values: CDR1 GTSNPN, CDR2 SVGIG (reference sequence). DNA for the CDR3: TGTGCCTGGAGCGTGGACAGTAACTATGGCTACACCTTC. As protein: CAWSVDSNYGYTF.

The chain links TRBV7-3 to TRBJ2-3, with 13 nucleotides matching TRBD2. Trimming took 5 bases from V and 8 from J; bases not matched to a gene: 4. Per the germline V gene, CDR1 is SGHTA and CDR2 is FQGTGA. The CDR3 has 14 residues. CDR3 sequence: CASSLGTSGATQYF. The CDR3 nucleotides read TGTGCCAGCAGCCTTGGGACTAGCGGGGCTACGCAGTATTTT.

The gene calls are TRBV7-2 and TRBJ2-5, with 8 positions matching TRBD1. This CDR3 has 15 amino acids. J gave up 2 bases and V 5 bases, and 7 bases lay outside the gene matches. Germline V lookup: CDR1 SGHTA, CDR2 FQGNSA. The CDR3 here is CASSGRTGTQETQYF. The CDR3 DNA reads TGTGCCAGCAGCGGACGGACAGGGACGCAAGAGACCCAGTACTTC. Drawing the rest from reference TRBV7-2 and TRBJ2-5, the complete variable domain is GAGVSQSPSNKVTEKGKDVELRCDPISGHTALYWYRQSLGQGLEFLIYFQGNSAPDKSGLPSDRFSAERTGGSVSTLTIQRTQQEDSAVYLCASSGRTGTQETQYFGPGTRLLVL.

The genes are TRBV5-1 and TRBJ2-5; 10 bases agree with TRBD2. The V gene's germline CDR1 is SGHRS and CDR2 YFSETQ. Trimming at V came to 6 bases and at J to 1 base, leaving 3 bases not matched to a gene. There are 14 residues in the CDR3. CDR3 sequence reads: CASTRTSGQETQYF. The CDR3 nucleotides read TGCGCCAGCACCAGGACTAGCGGCCAAGAGACCCAGTACTTC.

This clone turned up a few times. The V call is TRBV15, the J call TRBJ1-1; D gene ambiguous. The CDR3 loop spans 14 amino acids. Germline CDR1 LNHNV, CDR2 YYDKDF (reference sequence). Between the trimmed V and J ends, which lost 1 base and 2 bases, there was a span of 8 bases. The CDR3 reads CATSRVLLNTEAFF. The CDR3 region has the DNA TGTGCCACCAGCAGAGTACTACTCAACACTGAAGCTTTCTTT. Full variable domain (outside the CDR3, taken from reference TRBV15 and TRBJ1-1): DAMVIQNPRYQVTQFGKPVTLSCSQTLNHNVMYWYQQKSSQAPKLLFHYYDKDFNNEADTPDNFQSRRPNTSFCFLDIRSPGLGDTAMYLCATSRVLLNTEAFFGQGTRLTVV.

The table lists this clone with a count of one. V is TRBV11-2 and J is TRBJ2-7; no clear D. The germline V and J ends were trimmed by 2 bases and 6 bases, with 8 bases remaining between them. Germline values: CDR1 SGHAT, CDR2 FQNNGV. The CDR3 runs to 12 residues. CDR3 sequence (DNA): TGTGCCAGCAGCTTACATCTCGGCGAGCAGTACTTC. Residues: CASSLHLGEQYF.

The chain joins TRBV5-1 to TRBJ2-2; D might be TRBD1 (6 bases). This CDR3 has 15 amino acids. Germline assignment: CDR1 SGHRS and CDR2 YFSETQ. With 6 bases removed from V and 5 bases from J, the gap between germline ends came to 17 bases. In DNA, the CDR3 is TGCGCCAGCACCAGGGGTGGCGCAAGTACCGGGGAGCTGTTTTTT. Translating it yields CASTRGGASTGELFF.